The entry below describes one T cell receptor beta chain. Its antigen is currently not known. No much larger clone exists at a distance of one base, and base qualities are not known. CDR1 and CDR2, per the germline V gene (reference sequence), are GTSNPN and SVGIG. Counted from cysteine to phenylalanine, this CDR3 has 15 amino acids. The CDR3 DNA has 45 bases and is translated from base 1. Relative to germline, V is missing 4 bases and J is missing 0 bases, with 5 bases of the junction outside any gene match. The immunoSEQ Assay was used to sequence TCR beta CDR3 regions from DNA. Processing in the source paper ran as follows. T cell density was computed as TCR beta template counts normalized to usable DNA estimated by amplifying housekeeping genes. Richness was estimated with the preseqR package, extrapolating to 400,000 templates for PBMC samples and 120,000 templates for tissue samples. Clonality was defined as one minus Pielou's evenness. Tissue-enriched TCRs were identified through differential abundance testing performed on productive amino-acid clonotypes, with a minimum total count of 5 and an alpha of 0.1. Repertoire overlap between compartments was quantified with the Jaccard Index and Morisita Overlap Index. GLIPH clustered TCR beta CDR3s with public tetramer-defined viral CDR3s; viral motifs required at least three viral sequences plus V-gene enrichment. This immuneACCESS table, as held by TCRdb, lists in-frame sequences with V and J called but not all clones. Of the missing ones, under half trace to an unresolved V gene in checked studies; the others have no known cause. D and trimming were read from the DNA, whereas the V and J calls and clone size are those reported in that table. This sample gives tens of thousands of clones in total; roughly 86% of them show up just once. 6.5% to 9% of the sample comes from the top ten.

At diagnosis, peripheral blood, uninvolved tumor-adjacent lung and tumor were collected and stored as a combination of fresh-frozen and FFPE material. For TCR repertoire profiling, blood samples were analyzed as peripheral blood mononuclear cells. This sample was included in a study of T cells in localized non-small cell lung cancer (TCRdb year 2020). In the study overall: The study examined T cell repertoires in 200 to 300 patients with early-stage NSCLC and compared tumors with uninvolved tumor-adjacent lungs. The cohort was made up of around 220 treatment-naive NSCLC patients whose localized lung tumors had been resected. NSCLC patients had a mean age of approximately 66 years, and 120 to 150 were male and about a hundred female.

Overall study outcomes, separate from this receptor: Since the design was exploratory, TCR variables were selected using unadjusted p-values with no false-discovery rate correction. Uninvolved tumor-adjacent lung showed the highest T cell clonality, higher than tumor, which suggests more focused antigenic responses in the uninvolved tumor-adjacent lung. Because multi-region sequencing of the tumors was not done, intratumor heterogeneity could not be ruled out. A median of around 57 of the top 100 tumor clones were detected in paired uninvolved adjacent lung, and around 30 of these tumor clones were also found among the top 100 clones of the paired uninvolved adjacent lung. Longer overall survival was associated with higher blood T cell density, whereas shorter survival was associated with higher adjacent-lung clonality.

Sequencing was performed on peripheral blood, taken before any cancer treatment. The source is a woman aged 18 to 55 with stage III lung adenocarcinoma. The chain is encoded by TRBV30 joined to TRBJ2-5; 10 middle bases align to TRBD2. At the DNA level, the sequence is TGTGCCTGGACCCCTAGCGGGGGATACCAAGAGACCCAGTACTTC. It translates to CAWTPSGGYQETQYF.